This T cell receptor (beta chain) was recovered during a study of blood T cell repertoires in COVID-19. The protocol was immunoSEQ multiplex PCR, while the TCRdb copy is restricted to in-frame clones and leaves out a portion. The data hold about 170,000 clones, with 82% observed a single time. Trimming took off 0 bases at V and 2 bases at J, with 13 bases between the two ends. Germline V gene lookup returns CDR1 MNHEY and CDR2 SVGAGI. The CDR3 spans 16 residues. The clonotype comes from a woman of 80 years or more with active or convalescent COVID-19. Source material: peripheral blood. The chain couples TRBV6-5 to TRBJ1-1; D perhaps matches TRBD1 (6 bases). CDR3 DNA: TGTGCCAGCAGTTACTCGAGGGGGAGAGGAAACACTGAAGCTTTCTTT. This codes for CASSYSRGRGNTEAFF.